Described below is a single T cell receptor (beta chain) sequence and its context. Using immunoSEQ multiplex PCR, the repertoire was profiled, and TCRdb retains in-frame clones only, with some absent. The sample records about 110,000 clones, under 95% being singletons. The CDR3 runs to 13 residues. V shed 4 bases, J shed 6 bases, and the junction held 3 bases outside the gene matches. Germline assignment: CDR1 SGHTA and CDR2 FQGNSA. This record belongs to a study of T cells after somatic rescue of genetic block. The source is a woman between 18 and 29 years old. Sequenced input: peripheral blood mononuclear cells (PBMCs). The genes are TRBV7-2 and TRBJ1-5, with 7 nucleotides matching TRBD1. The CDR3 DNA reads TGTGCCAGCAGCTCCGGACAGGCTCAGCCCCAGCATTTT. Translating it yields CASSSGQAQPQHF.